What follows are 22 T cell receptor beta chains derived from one specimen sequenced in a study of HIV-infected patients and healthy controls. Whole blood was used without fractionation, so all unsorted peripheral T cells were included. cDNA was made from around 0.45 ug RNA using alpha and beta constant primers. Each of the alpha and beta chains got its own library through chain-specific third strand synthesis with indices. TCRdb reanalysed the 5' RACE reads using MiXCR and keeps one entry per CDR3 protein. The data show about 10,000 distinct CDR3 sequences, with approximately 5.2% seen just once and more than 12% held by the top ten. This specimen was blood, taken before antiretroviral therapy. These receptors were obtained from an adult with HIV infection.

This clonotype showed up many times. The genes are TRBV7-8 and TRBJ2-3, with D perhaps TRBD2 (5 bases). Trimming cost V 6 bases and J 2 bases, with 18 bases left between them. Germline V CDR1 and CDR2: SGHVS, FQNEAQ. The CDR3 loop spans 16 amino acids. This CDR3 reads CASSLGGFSTTDTQYF. CDR3 in DNA: TGTGCCAGCAGTCTAGGAGGCTTTTCGACCACAGATACGCAGTATTTT.

This clonotype was seen ten or more times. The chain recombines TRBV6-6 with TRBJ2-5, with D possibly matching TRBD2 (6 bases). CDR3 length: 14 amino acids. Germline CDR1 reads MNHNY; CDR2 reads SVGAGI (reference sequence). The V gene lost 4 bases and the J gene lost 2 bases, with 11 bases spanning the gap. The CDR3 reads CASSSRGSQETQYF. CDR3 sequence (DNA): TGTGCCAGCAGTTCACGGGGGTCTCAAGAGACCCAGTACTTC.

This clonotype has at least ten counts. This sequence joins TRBV2 and TRBJ2-7; TRBD1 or TRBD2 may be the D gene (5 bases each). V was pared by 7 bases and J by 5 bases, with 18 bases between. The CDR3 totals 14 residues. The germline V gene has CDR1 SNHLY and CDR2 FYNNEI. The DNA for the CDR3 is TGTGCCAGCATCCTTGGGACGGGCCGCAACGAGCAGTACTTC. Protein sequence: CASILGTGRNEQYF.

In this sample, this clonotype turned up many times. The rearrangement links TRBV6-1 to TRBJ2-7, with 8 bases lining up with TRBD1. Germline trimming cut 6 bases from V and 2 bases from J; bases unmatched to any gene: 6. The CDR3 is 14 amino acids. Germline CDR1 and CDR2: MNHNS and SASEGT. The CDR3 nucleotides are TGTGCCAGCAGGACAGGGGCCGGGGCCTACGAGCAGTACTTC. Its protein product is CASRTGAGAYEQYF.

V and J are TRBV12-3 or TRBV12-4 and TRBJ2-7; D tentatively fits TRBD1 or TRBD2 (6 bases each). V lost 6 bases and J 7 bases, leaving 13 bases between the germline ends. CDR3 length: 12 residues. CDR3 sequence (DNA): TGTGCCAGCAGCCCAGGGGCGGGGGAGCAGTACTTC. Protein product: CASSPGAGEQYF.

This clonotype is labeled as medium-sized. The chain links TRBV12-3 or TRBV12-4 to TRBJ2-3, with a weak D call TRBD1 (6 bases). V lost 3 bases and J lost 2, with 9 bases in between. The CDR3 sequence is 14 residues long. The CDR3 bases are TGTGCCAGCAGTTTCCGACAGGACACAGATACGCAGTATTTT. Translation: CASSFRQDTDTQYF.

This chain's CDR3 is CASSEERQGNQPQHF. CDR3 nucleotides: TGTGCCAGCAGTGAAGAAAGACAGGGCAATCAGCCCCAGCATTTT. This chain links TRBV6-1 with TRBJ1-5; weak D call: TRBD1 (6 bases). The CDR3 is 15 amino acids. CDR1 MNHNS and CDR2 SASEGT come from the germline V gene. V shed 1 base and J shed 2 bases, with 9 bases lying between them.

This clonotype was detected ten times or more. This chain links TRBV6-6 with TRBJ1-4, with a possible D match to TRBD1 (5 bases). The CDR3 sequence is 16 residues long. Looked up from germline, CDR1 is MNHNY and CDR2 is SVGAGI (reference sequence). Trimming shortened V by 2 bases and J by 7 bases, and 17 bases separated the two germline ends. This CDR3 is CASSYTPLPGGEKLFF. CDR3 sequence (DNA): TGTGCCAGCAGTTACACACCGCTCCCTGGGGGTGAAAAACTGTTTTTT.

Ten or more counts support this clonotype. The chain is built from TRBV7-9 and TRBJ2-3, with D tentatively TRBD1 (6 bases). CDR3 size: 16 residues. The germline V gene has CDR1 SEHNR and CDR2 FQNEAQ (reference sequence). V was cut by 1 base and J by 0 bases, with 11 bases left in between. CDR3 bases: TGTGCCAGCAGCTTAGTCAGGGGCGGGAGCACAGATACGCAGTATTTT. Protein product: CASSLVRGGSTDTQYF. The whole variable domain, filled in from reference TRBV7-9 and TRBJ2-3, reads DTGVSQNPRHKITKRGQNVTFRCDPISEHNRLYWYRQTLGQGPEFLTYFQNEAQLEKSRLLSDRFSAERPKGSFSTLEIQRTEQGDSAMYLCASSLVRGGSTDTQYFGPGTRLTVL.

This clonotype is medium-sized by share. The V gene is TRBV12-3 or TRBV12-4, the J gene TRBJ2-3; D might be TRBD2 (7 bases). Trimming shortened V by 6 bases and J by 3 bases, and 16 bases separated the two germline ends. The CDR3 extends over 15 amino acids. The CDR3 nucleotides are TGTGCCAGCAGCCTGGGGGGGGGCGGGACAGATACGCAGTATTTT. Encoded protein: CASSLGGGGTDTQYF.

This clonotype is categorized as medium-sized. The V and J genes are TRBV18 and TRBJ2-7; no clear D gene. V was trimmed by 6 bases and J by 4 bases, leaving 16 bases between them. Germline V gene lookup returns CDR1 KGHSH and CDR2 LQKENI. The CDR3 is 14 amino acids. CDR3 residues: CASSPTWLGYEQYF. The CDR3, as DNA: TGTGCCAGCTCTCCAACATGGTTAGGATACGAGCAGTACTTC.

This clonotype appeared many times. J is TRBJ1-1 and V is TRBV12-3 or TRBV12-4, with 7 bases aligning to TRBD1. This CDR3 contains 14 residues. V was pared by 6 bases and J by 4 bases, with 8 bases of the junction left unmatched. This CDR3 is CASSIGGRGTEAFF. CDR3 DNA: TGTGCCAGCAGCATAGGGGGCAGGGGCACTGAAGCTTTCTTT.

By share, this clonotype counts as medium-sized (0.01 to 0.1%). The chain carries TRBV20-1 and TRBJ1-3; no reliable D call. Trimming removed 0 bases at V and 2 bases at J, with 5 bases between. The germline V gene encodes CDR1 DFQATT and CDR2 SNEGSKA (reference sequence). The CDR3 length is 13 residues. CDR3 DNA sequence: TGCAGTGCTAGAGACGAGACTGGAAACACCATATATTTT. It codes for CSARDETGNTIYF.

Ten or more counts support this clonotype. V is TRBV29-1 and J is TRBJ2-7, with TRBD1 matching over 9 bases. Germline trimming cut 5 bases from V and 4 bases from J; bases unmatched to any gene: 3. There are 12 residues in the CDR3. CDR1 SQVTM and CDR2 ANQGSEA come from the germline V gene. The CDR3 DNA sequence: TGCAGCGTTCACGACAGGGGGTACGAGCAGTACTTC. This codes for CSVHDRGYEQYF.

This clonotype has a count of ten or more. This chain connects TRBV20-1 to TRBJ2-7; D unclear. The germline V gene encodes CDR1 DFQATT and CDR2 SNEGSKA (reference sequence). The length of the CDR3 is 13 residues. Trimming removed 3 bases at V and 5 bases at J, with 14 bases between. The CDR3 DNA follows: TGCAGTGCTAGTCGATCGGGTTTGAACGAGCAGTACTTC. This sequence encodes CSASRSGLNEQYF.

There are many counts of this clonotype. The rearrangement joins TRBV6-5 to TRBJ2-5, with 7 nucleotides matching TRBD2. The germline V gene encodes CDR1 MNHEY and CDR2 SVGAGI. V shed 2 bases, J shed 4 bases, and the junction held 4 bases outside the gene matches. The CDR3 length is 14 residues. The CDR3 protein is CASSYRGGGETQYF. DNA for the CDR3: TGTGCCAGCAGTTACCGCGGGGGAGGAGAGACCCAGTACTTC.

This clonotype was counted ten times or more. V and J are TRBV7-2 and TRBJ2-3; TRBD2 is a possible D gene (7 bases). The germline V gene encodes CDR1 SGHTA and CDR2 FQGNSA. V was shortened by 10 bases and J by 2 bases, with 19 bases between the two germline ends. CDR3 size: 15 residues. The CDR3 sequence: CATSLGGGNTDTQYF. The CDR3 bases are TGTGCCACCAGTTTAGGGGGGGGGAACACAGATACGCAGTATTTT.

This clonotype counts as medium-sized (0.01 to 0.1%). This chain connects TRBV6-1 to TRBJ2-3; perhaps TRBD1 as D (6 bases). Germline V lookup: CDR1 MNHNS, CDR2 SASEGT. This CDR3 has 16 amino acids. V lost 5 bases and J lost 2, with 17 bases in between. CDR3 sequence (DNA): TGTGCCAGCAGTTATTTGGCAGGGGACAACACAGATACGCAGTATTTT. Encoded protein: CASSYLAGDNTDTQYF.

This clonotype came up many times. The chain is built from TRBV12-3 or TRBV12-4 and TRBJ1-5; D call uncertain. Trimming shortened V by 1 base and J by 5 bases, and 6 bases separated the two germline ends. The CDR3 sequence is 13 residues long. As DNA, the CDR3 is TGTGCCAGCAGTTTAGACATATATCAGCCCCAGCATTTT. It specifies CASSLDIYQPQHF.

Judged by abundance, this clonotype is medium-sized (0.01 to 0.1%). The CDR3 loop is CASSYGPYNEQFF. The CDR3 DNA follows: TGTGCCAGCAGTTACGGGCCATACAATGAGCAGTTCTTC. The rearrangement links TRBV6-2 or TRBV6-3 to TRBJ2-1; no clear D. The CDR3 has 13 amino acids. Per the germline V gene, CDR1 is MNHEY and CDR2 is SVGEGT. Trimming took off 2 bases at V and 4 bases at J, with 6 bases between the two ends.

J is TRBJ2-5 and V is TRBV28, with 9 bases fitting TRBD1. The CDR3 spans 14 residues. Per germline, CDR1 MDHEN and CDR2 SYDVKM. V dropped 6 bases and J dropped 10; count of bases not matched to a gene: 12. The chain's CDR3 is CASSPGTGLGSQYF. The CDR3 nucleotides are TGTGCCAGCAGCCCCGGGACAGGGCTCGGGAGCCAGTACTTC.

By share of the sample, this clonotype is medium-sized. The chain has TRBV7-2 and TRBJ2-1; D is ambiguous. With 2 bases removed from V and 2 bases from J, the gap between germline ends came to 4 bases. CDR3 length equals 13 residues. Germline assignment: CDR1 SGHTA and CDR2 FQGNSA. This chain's CDR3 is CASSLTPYNEQFF. CDR3 sequence (DNA): TGTGCCAGCAGCTTAACTCCCTACAATGAGCAGTTCTTC.